The 10 T cell receptor beta chains below were found in one sample sequenced in a study of cytomegalovirus exposure and HLA in healthy donors. PCR employed 60 Vbeta and 13 Jbeta primers. Sequencing used immunoSEQ multiplex PCR; TCRdb keeps in-frame clones, though not all of them. Among about 120,000 clones listed, roughly four fifths were seen once. Material: PBMCs. These TCRs come from a woman in her 40s in good health and CMV-seronegative.

The V and J genes are TRBV7-9 and TRBJ2-7, with 7 nucleotides matching TRBD2. J lost 2 bases, V lost 5 bases, and 12 bases had no gene match. CDR1 and CDR2 (germline): SEHNR, FQNEAQ (reference sequence). This CDR3 spans 16 amino acids. CDR3 sequence: CASSPRAGPETYEQYF. The CDR3 bases are TGTGCCAGCAGCCCCCGAGCGGGACCCGAGACCTACGAGCAGTACTTC.

The chain combines TRBV28 with TRBJ1-5, with 7 bases identical to TRBD1. From germline, CDR1 is MDHEN and CDR2 SYDVKM. The CDR3 length is 16 residues. J lost 4 bases, V lost 6 bases, and 12 bases had no gene match. The CDR3 region is CASRQPRGPLNQPQHF. CDR3 bases: TGTGCCAGCAGGCAACCTAGGGGGCCCCTAAATCAGCCCCAGCATTTT. The whole variable domain, remainder taken from reference TRBV28 and TRBJ1-5, is DVKVTQSSRYLVKRTGEKVFLECVQDMDHENMFWYRQDPGLGLRLIYFSYDVKMKEKGDIPEGYSVSREKKERFSLILESASTNQTSMYLCASRQPRGPLNQPQHFGDGTRLSIL.

V and J are TRBV5-1 and TRBJ2-1, with 8 positions matching TRBD2. CDR3 length equals 15 residues. Trimming at V came to 1 base and at J to 8 bases, leaving 8 bases not matched to a gene. Germline lookup yields CDR1 SGHRS and CDR2 YFSETQ. The CDR3 region has the DNA TGCGCCAGCAGCTTGCCTAGCGGGCGGAATGATGAGCAGTTCTTC. This gives the protein CASSLPSGRNDEQFF.

The V call is TRBV6-1, the J call TRBJ1-6, with D uncertain. The CDR3 length is 17 residues. Trimming stripped 1 base from V and 7 bases from J, with 17 bases between. In germline, CDR1 is MNHNS, CDR2 SASEGT. CDR3 amino acids: CASSEGVGQSLNSPLHF. In DNA, the CDR3 is TGTGCCAGCAGTGAAGGGGTGGGCCAAAGCCTCAATTCACCCCTCCACTTT.

This chain uses TRBV10-3 with TRBJ2-6, with TRBD2 matching 14 bases. Germline values: CDR1 ENHRY, CDR2 SYGVKD. The CDR3 loop spans 17 amino acids. Trimming removed 4 bases from V and 4 bases from J; junction bases left unmatched: 3. The CDR3 bases are TGTGCCATCAGTGGGGGACTAGCGGGAGTCGGGGCCAACGTCCTGACTTTC. It yields the protein CAISGGLAGVGANVLTF.

J is TRBJ2-7 and V is TRBV6-1; tentative D call: TRBD2 (6 bases). The CDR3 loop spans 14 amino acids. The germline V gene encodes CDR1 MNHNS and CDR2 SASEGT. V was trimmed by 5 bases and J by 2 bases, leaving 13 bases between them. The CDR3 is CASSPGSGAYEQYF. The CDR3 DNA follows: TGTGCCAGCAGTCCCGGGTCGGGGGCCTACGAGCAGTACTTC.

This clone was counted a few times. In DNA, the CDR3 is TGTGCCACCAGGGACGACAGGCGGGAGCAGTTCTTC. Translating gives CATRDDRREQFF. The gene calls are TRBV10-3 and TRBJ2-1, with D perhaps TRBD1 (6 bases). With 10 bases removed from V and 10 bases from J, the gap between germline ends came to 17 bases. Germline CDR1 reads ENHRY; CDR2 reads SYGVKD. The CDR3 is 12 amino acids.

The rearrangement joins TRBV7-8 to TRBJ1-5, with D possibly TRBD1 on 5 matching bases. Trimming shortened V by 5 bases and J by 3 bases, and 17 bases separated the two germline ends. This CDR3 region has 16 residues. The germline CDR1 and CDR2 sequences are SGHVS and FQNEAQ. The CDR3 loop reads CASSPKVRRANQPQHF. For the CDR3, the DNA is TGTGCCAGCAGCCCTAAGGTCCGCAGGGCCAATCAGCCCCAGCATTTT.

V gene TRBV6-1 combines with J gene TRBJ1-3, with D unclear. CDR3 length equals 15 residues. V lost 5 bases to trimming and J lost 0 bases, with 11 bases between them. Per the germline V gene, CDR1 is MNHNS and CDR2 is SASEGT. CDR3 sequence reads: CASSHSSASGNTIYF. CDR3 nucleotide sequence: TGTGCCAGCAGTCACAGTTCAGCCTCTGGAAACACCATATATTTT.

V and J are TRBV27 and TRBJ1-1; TRBD1 matches at 7 bases. CDR1 and CDR2 (germline): MNHEY, SMNVEV (reference sequence). CDR3 length: 15 amino acids. V dropped 5 bases and J dropped 0; count of bases not matched to a gene: 6. Here the CDR3 reads CASSLRQGMNTEAFF. CDR3 sequence (DNA): TGTGCCAGCAGTCTCCGACAGGGAATGAACACTGAAGCTTTCTTT.